The clone carrying this TCR beta chain was picked up a small number of times. Its antigen is unidentified. TCRbeta library preparation incorporated unique molecular identifiers. TCRdb re-analysed the PCR reads in MiXCR, keeping a single row per CDR3 protein. The table shows about 250,000 distinct CDR3 sequences, with under 30% occurring only once. The sample belongs to a study of T-cell reconstitution after alpha-beta-depleted transplantation in children. Whole-study findings and limits: The origin of alpha-beta T cells about two months after transplant was reportedly several hundred expanded graft clones.

Trimming removed 1 base from V and 2 bases from J; junction bases left unmatched: 3. The CDR3 has 15 residues. Germline CDR1 is SGHVS and CDR2 is FNYEAQ. The starting material was PBMCs, mostly from graft donor cells, obtained 360 days after TCRalphabeta/CD19-depleted stem cell transplant. The gene calls are TRBV7-6 and TRBJ2-7; 9 bases are a match to TRBD1. The sequence derives from a female patient aged 2-10 years who had a stem cell transplant for congenital amegakaryocytic thrombocytopenia, so the T cells may come from the graft donor. The DNA of the CDR3 is TGTGCCAGCAGCTTAGGGGACAGGGCCCCCTACGAGCAGTACTTC. Its protein product is CASSLGDRAPYEQYF. The entire variable domain, with the rest obtained from reference TRBV7-6 and TRBJ2-7, is as follows: GAGVSQSPRYKVTKRGQDVALRCDPISGHVSLYWYRQALGQGPEFLTYFNYEAQQDKSGLPNDRFSAERPEGSISTLTIQRTEQRDSAMYRCASSLGDRAPYEQYFGPGTRLTVT.